The clone carrying this T cell receptor (beta chain) has a handful of counts. The sample carries other DNA sequences with the same CDR3. V was clipped by 4 bases and J by 4 bases, with 12 bases between them. The germline V gene encodes CDR1 SGHRS and CDR2 YFSETQ. The CDR3 is 14 amino acids. Some 30,000 T cell genomes, or roughly 200 ng DNA, went into the sorted-subset replicate PCRs. Sequencing used immunoSEQ multiplex PCR; TCRdb keeps in-frame clones, though not all of them. Of about 710,000 clones listed, more than 70% are singletons. CD45RA+ naive and CD45RA-negative memory subsets were separated from CD4+ cells. The record originates from a study of shared clonotypes between healthy human individuals.

The origin of this receptor is a woman in her 30s in good health. Sequencing was carried out using memory CD4+ T cells sorted from blood. Stated subset: CD45RA-negative fraction. The V gene is TRBV5-1, the J gene TRBJ2-1, with D maybe TRBD1 (6 bases). The CDR3 nucleotides are TGCGCCAGCAGCAATGAAGGGGGTTACAATGAGCAGTTCTTC. Translated: CASSNEGGYNEQFF.